This TCR beta chain was recovered during a study of T cell responses to AZD1222 COVID-19 vaccine. Profiled with immunoSEQ multiplex PCR; TCRdb holds only in-frame clones, not every one. The ten top clones account for approximately 2%, within a sample of over 140,000 clones. Trimming took 0 bases from V and 2 from J; bases not matched to a gene: 3. The CDR3 is made up of 15 amino acids. CDR1 is MNHEY and CDR2 is SVGAGI in the germline V gene. Remarks on this clone: The same CDR3 can be traced to other DNA sequences in this sample.

This chain links TRBV6-5 with TRBJ1-2, with 7 bases that match TRBD1. The sequence derives from an adult in good health. Sequenced material: peripheral blood. CDR3 DNA sequence: TGTGCCAGCAGTTACTCCAGGGGGGCGAACTATGGCTACACCTTC. This encodes CASSYSRGANYGYTF.